This T cell receptor beta chain emerged from a study of cytomegalovirus exposure and HLA in healthy donors. Overall study findings and caveats: Most TCR sequences proved rare, with some public TCRs found in many donors. Confirmation in vitro established that a few CMV-associated chains were specific for CMV antigens. It was found in a later analysis that first-cohort TCR clusters tended to co-occur in the approximately 130 validation repertoires.

A word on this clone: Its antigen is not known.

Only in-frame clones appear in the TCRdb table, and some are missing; sequencing was by immunoSEQ multiplex PCR. The table includes approximately 150,000 clones, around nine tenths detected once. The CDR3 consists of 15 residues. The chain uses TRBV21-1 and TRBJ1-2. TRBV21-1 is assigned pseudogene status. The sequenced sample was PBMCs. This clonotype was sampled from a man between 18 and 29 years old in good health and CMV-seropositive. In nucleotides, the CDR3 is TGTGCCAGCAGCAAATGTAGCTACCGTAACTATGGCTACACCTTC. Its protein is CASSKCSYRNYGYTF.